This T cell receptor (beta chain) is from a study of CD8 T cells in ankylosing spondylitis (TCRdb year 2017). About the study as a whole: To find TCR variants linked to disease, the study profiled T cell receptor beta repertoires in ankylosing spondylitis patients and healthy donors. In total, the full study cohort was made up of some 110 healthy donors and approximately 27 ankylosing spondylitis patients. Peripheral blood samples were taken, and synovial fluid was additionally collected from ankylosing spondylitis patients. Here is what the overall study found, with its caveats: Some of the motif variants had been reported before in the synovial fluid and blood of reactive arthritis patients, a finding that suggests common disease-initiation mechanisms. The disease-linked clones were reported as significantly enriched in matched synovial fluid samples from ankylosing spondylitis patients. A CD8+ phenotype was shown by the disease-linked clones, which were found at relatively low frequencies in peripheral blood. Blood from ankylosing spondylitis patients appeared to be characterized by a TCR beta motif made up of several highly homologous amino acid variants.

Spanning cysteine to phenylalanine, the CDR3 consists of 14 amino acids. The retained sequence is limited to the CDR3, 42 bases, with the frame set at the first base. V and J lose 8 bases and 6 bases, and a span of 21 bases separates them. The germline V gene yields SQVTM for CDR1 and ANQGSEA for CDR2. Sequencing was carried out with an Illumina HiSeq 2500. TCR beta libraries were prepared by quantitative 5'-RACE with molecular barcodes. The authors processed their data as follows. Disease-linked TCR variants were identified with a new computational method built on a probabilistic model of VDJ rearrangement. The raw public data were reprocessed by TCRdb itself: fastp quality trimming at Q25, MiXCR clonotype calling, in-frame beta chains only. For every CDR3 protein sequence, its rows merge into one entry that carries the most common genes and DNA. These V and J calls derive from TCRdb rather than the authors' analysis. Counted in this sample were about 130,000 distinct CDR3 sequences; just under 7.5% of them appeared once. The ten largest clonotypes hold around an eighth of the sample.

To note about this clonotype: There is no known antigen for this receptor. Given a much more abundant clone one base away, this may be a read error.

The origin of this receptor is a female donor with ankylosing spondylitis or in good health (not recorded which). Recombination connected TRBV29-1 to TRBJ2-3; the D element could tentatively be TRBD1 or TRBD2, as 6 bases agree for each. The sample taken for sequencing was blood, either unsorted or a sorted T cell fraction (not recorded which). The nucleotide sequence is TGCAGCCTCAAAGGGGAGGACGGGGGCGATACGCAGTATTTT. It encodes CSLKGEDGGDTQYF.